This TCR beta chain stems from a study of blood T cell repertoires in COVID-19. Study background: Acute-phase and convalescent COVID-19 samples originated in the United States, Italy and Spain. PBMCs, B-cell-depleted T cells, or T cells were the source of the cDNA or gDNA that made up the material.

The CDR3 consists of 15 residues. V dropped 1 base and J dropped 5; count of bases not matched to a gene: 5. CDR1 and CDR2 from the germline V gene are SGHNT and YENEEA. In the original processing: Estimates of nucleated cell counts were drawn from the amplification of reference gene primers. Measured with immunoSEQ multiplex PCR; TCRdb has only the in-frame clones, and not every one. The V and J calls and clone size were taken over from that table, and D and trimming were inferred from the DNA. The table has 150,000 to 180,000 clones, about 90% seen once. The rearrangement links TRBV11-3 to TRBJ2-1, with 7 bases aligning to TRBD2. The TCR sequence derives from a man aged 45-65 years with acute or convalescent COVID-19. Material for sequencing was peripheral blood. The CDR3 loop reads CASSLGGSRNNEQFF. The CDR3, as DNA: TGTGCCAGCAGCTTAGGCGGGAGTAGGAACAATGAGCAGTTCTTC.